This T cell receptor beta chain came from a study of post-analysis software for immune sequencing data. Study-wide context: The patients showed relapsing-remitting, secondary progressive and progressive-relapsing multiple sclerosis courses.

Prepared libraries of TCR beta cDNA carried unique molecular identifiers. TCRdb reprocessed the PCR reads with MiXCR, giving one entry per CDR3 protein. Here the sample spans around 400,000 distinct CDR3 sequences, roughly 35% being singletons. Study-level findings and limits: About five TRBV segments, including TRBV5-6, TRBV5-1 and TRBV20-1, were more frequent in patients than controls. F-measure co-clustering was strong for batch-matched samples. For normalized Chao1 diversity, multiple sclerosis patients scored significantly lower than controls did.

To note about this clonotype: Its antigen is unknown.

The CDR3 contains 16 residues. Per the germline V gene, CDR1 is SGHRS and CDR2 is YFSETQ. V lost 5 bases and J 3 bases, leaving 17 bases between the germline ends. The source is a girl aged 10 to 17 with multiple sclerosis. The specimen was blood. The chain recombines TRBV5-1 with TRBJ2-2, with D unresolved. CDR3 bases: TGCGCCAGCAGACCTACGGCGCTCTCCCACACCGGGGAGCTGTTTTTT. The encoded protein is CASRPTALSHTGELFF.